Below are 2 T cell receptor beta chains sequenced from a single sample in a study of blood T cells in healthy people across ages. The use of a sample-barcoded 5' primer and a J-beta primer mix characterized a second PCR of roughly 6 to 11 cycles. One entry per CDR3 protein, called by TCRdb with MiXCR from the 5' RACE reads. The profile covers some 800,000 distinct CDR3 sequences, with roughly 44% appearing a single time and about 21% taken by the ten largest. The source material was blood. These receptors all come from a man aged 55 to 70 in good health.

CDR3 amino acids: CASSESGLHYEQYF. DNA of the CDR3: TGTGCCAGCAGTGAATCGGGGCTTCACTACGAGCAGTACTTC. This chain links TRBV25-1 with TRBJ2-7; tentatively, D is TRBD1 or TRBD2 (5 bases each). The length of the CDR3 is 14 residues. Trimming stripped 1 base from V and 3 bases from J, with 10 bases between. Germline values: CDR1 MGHDK, CDR2 SYGVNS.

The chain joins TRBV20-1 to TRBJ2-7; the match to TRBD2 covers 10 bases. The ends lost 6 bases at V and 2 bases at J; junction bases unmatched: 4. Germline loops: CDR1 DFQATT, CDR2 SNEGSKA (reference sequence). The length of the CDR3 is 13 residues. This CDR3 reads CSARTSGAYEQYF. The CDR3 nucleotides are TGCAGTGCCAGGACTAGCGGAGCCTACGAGCAGTACTTC.